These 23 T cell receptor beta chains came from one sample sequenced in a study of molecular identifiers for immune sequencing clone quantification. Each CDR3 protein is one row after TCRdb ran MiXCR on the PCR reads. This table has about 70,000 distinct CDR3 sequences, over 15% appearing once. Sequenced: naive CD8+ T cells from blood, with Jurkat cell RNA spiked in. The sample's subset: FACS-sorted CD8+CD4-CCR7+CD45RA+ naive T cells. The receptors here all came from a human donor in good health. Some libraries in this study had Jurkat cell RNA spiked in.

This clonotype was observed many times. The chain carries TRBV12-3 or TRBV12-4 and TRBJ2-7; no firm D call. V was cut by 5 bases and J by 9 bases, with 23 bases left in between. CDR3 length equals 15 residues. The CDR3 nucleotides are TGTGCCAGCAGTATACTCCACGGACCGCCTGACGGGCAGTACTTC. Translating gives CASSILHGPPDGQYF.

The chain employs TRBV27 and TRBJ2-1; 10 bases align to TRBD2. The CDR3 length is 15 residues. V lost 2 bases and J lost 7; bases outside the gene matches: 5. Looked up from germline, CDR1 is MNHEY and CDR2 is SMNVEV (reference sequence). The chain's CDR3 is CASSLVGLARNEQFF. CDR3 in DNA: TGTGCCAGCAGTTTAGTGGGACTAGCGAGGAATGAGCAGTTCTTC.

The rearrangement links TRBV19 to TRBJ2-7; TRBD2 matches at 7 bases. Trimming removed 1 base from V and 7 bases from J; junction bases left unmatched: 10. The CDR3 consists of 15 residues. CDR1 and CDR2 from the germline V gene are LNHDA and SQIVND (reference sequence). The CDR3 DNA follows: TGTGCCAGTAGTATAGCCTTCGGGGGGACGCGAGAGCAGTACTTC. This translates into CASSIAFGGTREQYF.

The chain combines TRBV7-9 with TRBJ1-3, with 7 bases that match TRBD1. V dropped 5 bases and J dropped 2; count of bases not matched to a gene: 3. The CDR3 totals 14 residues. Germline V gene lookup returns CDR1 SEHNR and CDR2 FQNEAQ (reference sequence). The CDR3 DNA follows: TGTGCCAGCAGCCGAACAGGGGCTGGAAACACCATATATTTT. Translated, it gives CASSRTGAGNTIYF.

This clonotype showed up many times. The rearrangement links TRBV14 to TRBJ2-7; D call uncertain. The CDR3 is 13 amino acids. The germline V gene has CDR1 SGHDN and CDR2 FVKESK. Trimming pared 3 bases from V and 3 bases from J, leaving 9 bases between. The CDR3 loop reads CASSQGNNYEQYF. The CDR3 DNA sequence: TGTGCCAGCAGCCAGGGAAACAACTACGAGCAGTACTTC.

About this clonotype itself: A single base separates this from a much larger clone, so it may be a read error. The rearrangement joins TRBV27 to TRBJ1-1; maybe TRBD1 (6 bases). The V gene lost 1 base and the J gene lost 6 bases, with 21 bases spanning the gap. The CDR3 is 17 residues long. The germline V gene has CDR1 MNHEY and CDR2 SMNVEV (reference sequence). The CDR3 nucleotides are TGTGCCAGCAGTTTATTATCCCAGGGGAGAGTGGACCCTGAAGCTTTCTTT. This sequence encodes CASSLLSQGRVDPEAFF.

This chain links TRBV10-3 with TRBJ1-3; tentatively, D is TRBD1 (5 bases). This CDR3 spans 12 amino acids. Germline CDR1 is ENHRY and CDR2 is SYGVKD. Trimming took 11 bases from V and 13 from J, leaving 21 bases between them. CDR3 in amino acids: CALLGDGNIIYF. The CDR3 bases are TGTGCCCTTTTAGGGGACGGAAACATTATATATTTT.

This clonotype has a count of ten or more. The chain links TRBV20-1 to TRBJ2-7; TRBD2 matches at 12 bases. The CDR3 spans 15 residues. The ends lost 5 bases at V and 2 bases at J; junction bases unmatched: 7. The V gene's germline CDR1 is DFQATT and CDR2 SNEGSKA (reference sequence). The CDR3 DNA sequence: TGCAGTGCTCCACCGACTAGCGGGAGCACCTACGAGCAGTACTTC. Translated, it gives CSAPPTSGSTYEQYF.

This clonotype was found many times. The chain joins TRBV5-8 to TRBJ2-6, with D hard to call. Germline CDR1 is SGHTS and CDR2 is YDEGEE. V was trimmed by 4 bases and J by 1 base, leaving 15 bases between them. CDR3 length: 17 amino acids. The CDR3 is CASSLGFGASGANVLTF. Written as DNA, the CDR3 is TGTGCCAGCAGCCTTGGATTCGGCGCGTCTGGGGCCAACGTCCTGACTTTC.

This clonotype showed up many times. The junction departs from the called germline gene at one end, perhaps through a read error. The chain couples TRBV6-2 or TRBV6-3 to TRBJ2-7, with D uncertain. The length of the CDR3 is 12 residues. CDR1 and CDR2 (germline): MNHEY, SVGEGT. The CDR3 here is CASGYSSYEQYF. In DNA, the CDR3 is TGTGCCAGCGGTTATAGCTCCTACGAGCAGTACTTC.

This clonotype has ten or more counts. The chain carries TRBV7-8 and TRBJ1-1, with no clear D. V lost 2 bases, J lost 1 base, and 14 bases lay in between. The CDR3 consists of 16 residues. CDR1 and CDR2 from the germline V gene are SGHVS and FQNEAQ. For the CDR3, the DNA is TGTGCCAGCAGCTTAACCCCGCTGACCCCGAACACTGAAGCTTTCTTT. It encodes CASSLTPLTPNTEAFF.

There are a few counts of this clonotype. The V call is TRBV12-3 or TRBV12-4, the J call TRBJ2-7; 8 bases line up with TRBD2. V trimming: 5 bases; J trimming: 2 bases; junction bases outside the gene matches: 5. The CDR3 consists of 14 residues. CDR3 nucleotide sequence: TGTGCCAGCAGTCCCCGGGGGGGGGCCTACGAGCAGTACTTC. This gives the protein CASSPRGGAYEQYF.

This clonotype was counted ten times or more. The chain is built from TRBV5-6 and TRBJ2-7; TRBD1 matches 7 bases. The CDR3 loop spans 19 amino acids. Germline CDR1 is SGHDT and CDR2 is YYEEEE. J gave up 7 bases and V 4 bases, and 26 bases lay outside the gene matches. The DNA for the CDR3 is TGTGCCAGCAGCCCCAACCAGATCCCGGGACAGTTTTATCCGGGGGAGCAGTACTTC. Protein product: CASSPNQIPGQFYPGEQYF.

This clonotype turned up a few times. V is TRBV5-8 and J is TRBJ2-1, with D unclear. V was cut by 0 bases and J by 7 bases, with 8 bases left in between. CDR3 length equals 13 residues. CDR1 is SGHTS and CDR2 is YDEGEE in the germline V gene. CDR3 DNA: TGTGCCAGCAGCTTGGGGGCCAGGAATGAGCAGTTCTTC. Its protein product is CASSLGARNEQFF.

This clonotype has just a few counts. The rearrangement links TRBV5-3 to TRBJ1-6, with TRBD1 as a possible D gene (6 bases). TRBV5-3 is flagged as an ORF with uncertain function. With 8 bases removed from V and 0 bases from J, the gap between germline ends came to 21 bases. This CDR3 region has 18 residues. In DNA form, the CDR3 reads TGTGCCAGCACCCCAACGGGGGCGGCAAGCTCCTATAATTCACCCCTCCACTTT. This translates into CASTPTGAASSYNSPLHF.

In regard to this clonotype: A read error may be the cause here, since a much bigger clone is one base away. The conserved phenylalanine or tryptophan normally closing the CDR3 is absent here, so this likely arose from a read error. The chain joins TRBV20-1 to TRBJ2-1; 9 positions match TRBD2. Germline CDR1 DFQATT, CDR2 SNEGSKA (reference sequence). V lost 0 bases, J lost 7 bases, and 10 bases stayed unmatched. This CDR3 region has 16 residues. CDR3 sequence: CSARDMGLAFINEQFL. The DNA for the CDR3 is TGCAGTGCTAGAGACATGGGACTAGCTTTTATTAATGAGCAGTTCCTC.

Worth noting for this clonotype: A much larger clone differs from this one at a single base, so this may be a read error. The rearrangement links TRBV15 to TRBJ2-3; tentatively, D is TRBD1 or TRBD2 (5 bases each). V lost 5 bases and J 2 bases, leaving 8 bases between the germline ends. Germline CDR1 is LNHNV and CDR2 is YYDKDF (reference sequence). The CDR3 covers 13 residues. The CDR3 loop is CATSGTLTDTQYF. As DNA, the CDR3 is TGTGCCACCAGCGGGACGCTCACAGATACGCAGTATTTT.

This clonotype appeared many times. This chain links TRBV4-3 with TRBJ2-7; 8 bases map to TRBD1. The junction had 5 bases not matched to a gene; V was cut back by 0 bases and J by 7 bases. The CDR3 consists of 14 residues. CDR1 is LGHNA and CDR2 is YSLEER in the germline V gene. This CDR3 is CASSQDRGLWEQYF. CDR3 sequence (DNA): TGCGCCAGCAGCCAAGACAGGGGGCTGTGGGAGCAGTACTTC.

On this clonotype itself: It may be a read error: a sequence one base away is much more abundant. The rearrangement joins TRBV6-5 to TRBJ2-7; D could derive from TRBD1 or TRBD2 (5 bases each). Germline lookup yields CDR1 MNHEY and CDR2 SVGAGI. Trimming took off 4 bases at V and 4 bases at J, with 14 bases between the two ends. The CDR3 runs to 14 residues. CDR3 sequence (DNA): TGTGCCAGCAGTTGCTCTCGGGGCTGGTACGAGCAGTACTTC. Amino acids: CASSCSRGWYEQYF.

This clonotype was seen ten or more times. CDR3 residues: CASSRDRVHTGELFF. CDR3 bases: TGTGCCAGCAGCCGAGACAGGGTTCACACCGGGGAGCTGTTTTTT. V is TRBV3-1 and J is TRBJ2-2; 7 bases map to TRBD1. The V segment lost 4 bases and the J segment 3 bases; nucleotides outside the gene matches: 5. Looked up from germline, CDR1 is LGHDT and CDR2 is YNNKEL (reference sequence). This CDR3 is 15 amino acids long.

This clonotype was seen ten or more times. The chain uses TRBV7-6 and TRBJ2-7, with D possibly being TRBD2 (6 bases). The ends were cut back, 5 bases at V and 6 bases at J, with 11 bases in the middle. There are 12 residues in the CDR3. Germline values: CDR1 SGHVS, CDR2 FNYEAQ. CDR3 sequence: CASSPQEGEQYF. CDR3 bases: TGTGCCAGCAGCCCACAGGAGGGCGAGCAGTACTTC.

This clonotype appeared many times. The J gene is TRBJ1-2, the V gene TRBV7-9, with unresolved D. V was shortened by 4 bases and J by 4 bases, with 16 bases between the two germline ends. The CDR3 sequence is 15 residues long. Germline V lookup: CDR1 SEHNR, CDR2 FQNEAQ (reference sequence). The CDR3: CASSSRSGSFYGYTF. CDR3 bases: TGTGCCAGCAGCTCCCGGAGTGGGTCCTTCTATGGCTACACCTTC. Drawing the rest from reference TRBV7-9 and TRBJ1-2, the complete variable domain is DTGVSQNPRHKITKRGQNVTFRCDPISEHNRLYWYRQTLGQGPEFLTYFQNEAQLEKSRLLSDRFSAERPKGSFSTLEIQRTEQGDSAMYLCASSSRSGSFYGYTFGSGTRLTVV.

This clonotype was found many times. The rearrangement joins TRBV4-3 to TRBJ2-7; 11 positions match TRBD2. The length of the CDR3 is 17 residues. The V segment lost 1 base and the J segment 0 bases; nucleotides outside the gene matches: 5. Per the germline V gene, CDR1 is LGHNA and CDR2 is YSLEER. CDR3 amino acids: CASSQARLAGPSYEQYF. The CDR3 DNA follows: TGCGCCAGCAGCCAAGCGCGACTAGCGGGACCCTCCTACGAGCAGTACTTC.